A selection of T cell receptor beta chains follows, all from one sample in a study of blood T cell repertoires in COVID-19. The repertoire was sequenced with immunoSEQ multiplex PCR; TCRdb's copy has only in-frame clones and lacks some. The sample yields under 200,000 clones, roughly 84% seen once. Material: peripheral blood. Receptor source: a human donor in a cohort sampled during active COVID-19. Each CDR3 is given with its conserved first and last residue. The size entry is marked missing in some rows and otherwise reads once, few, many or a size class.

size	V	J	CDR3
.	TRBV11-2	TRBJ1-5	CASSWGQGHNQPQHF
.	TRBV2	TRBJ2-3	CASCGLAVMSTDTQYF
.	TRBV7-3	TRBJ1-2	CASSSGEGYGYTF
.	TRBV27	TRBJ1-5	CASRTGHYNQPQHF
.	TRBV18	TRBJ2-7	CASSPGLAGGEQYF
once	TRBV10-3	TRBJ1-2	CAISESPGGSGGYTF
few	TRBV7-6	TRBJ2-5	CASSPLGQGGETQYF
few	TRBV11-2	TRBJ1-1	CASSSLQGLTEAFF
.	TRBV5-1	TRBJ2-1	CASELRDSPNNEQFF
.	TRBV7-3	TRBJ2-7	CASSFGQSYEQYF
.	TRBV9	TRBJ1-5	CASSPGQGAVQPQHF
few	TRBV7-5	TRBJ1-2	CARSLALGQGYGYTF
.	TRBV4-3	TRBJ2-1	CASSQEGQREAGSSYNEQFF
few	TRBV21-1	TRBJ2-7	CASSKWDTDGLVQYF
.	TRBV6-5	TRBJ1-4	CASSQSFGEKLFF
once	TRBV6-5	TRBJ2-7	CASSYSGSGASYEQYF
once	TRBV24-1	TRBJ1-6	CATNIEGRINSPLHF
.	TRBV11-2	TRBJ2-5	CASSLPGGRETQYF
.	TRBV27	TRBJ1-2	CASSLGVDRVGGYTF
few	TRBV5-4	TRBJ2-7	CASSTGTSSSYEQYF
once	TRBV12-3/TRBV12-4	TRBJ2-7	CASSLTGYEQYF
.	TRBV11-3	TRBJ2-1	CASSRVAGGYNEQFF
.	TRBV28	TRBJ2-1	CASSPLAGGGNEQFF
.	TRBV27	TRBJ1-5	CASSRQGTIHGNQPQHF
few	TRBV9	TRBJ1-3	CASSPTGNSGNTIYF
few	TRBV5-5	TRBJ2-3	CASSLSGGTDTQYF
few	TRBV23-1	TRBJ1-6	CASSRGGRKNSSYNSPLHF
.	TRBV6-5	TRBJ2-7	CASSYSRDNEQYF
.	TRBV5-4	TRBJ1-4	CASSSDSSREKLFF
few	TRBV5-1	TRBJ2-7	CASSPRGQGLEQYF
.	TRBV7-9	TRBJ2-7	CASSSLGGQGPRSYEQYF
.	TRBV6-5	TRBJ1-4	CASSSATGGNEKLFF
.	TRBV5-6	TRBJ1-6	CASSFNGAGGNSPLHF
.	TRBV5-1	TRBJ2-5	CASSWGGTGETETQYF
.	TRBV9	TRBJ1-6	CARKVKGQANSPLHF
.	TRBV5-4	TRBJ1-1	CASSQLQGGGTEAFF
few	TRBV27	TRBJ1-2	CASRTVNYGYTF
.	TRBV4-1	TRBJ1-3	CASSPKSSGNTIYF
once	TRBV27	TRBJ1-2	CASSPISPTLGLGYGYTF
.	TRBV10-1	TRBJ1-4	CASSDDSLGEKLFF
few	TRBV7-9	TRBJ1-5	CASSSVSPNQPQHF
.	TRBV29-1	TRBJ2-1	CSGIYDEQFF
.	TRBV11-3	TRBJ1-1	CASSITGGGTEAFF
.	TRBV5-1	TRBJ1-2	CASSATGVDGYTF
.	TRBV4-2	TRBJ1-2	CASSQEWTLPGYGYTF
.	TRBV10-3	TRBJ1-2	CAITQGAYGYTF